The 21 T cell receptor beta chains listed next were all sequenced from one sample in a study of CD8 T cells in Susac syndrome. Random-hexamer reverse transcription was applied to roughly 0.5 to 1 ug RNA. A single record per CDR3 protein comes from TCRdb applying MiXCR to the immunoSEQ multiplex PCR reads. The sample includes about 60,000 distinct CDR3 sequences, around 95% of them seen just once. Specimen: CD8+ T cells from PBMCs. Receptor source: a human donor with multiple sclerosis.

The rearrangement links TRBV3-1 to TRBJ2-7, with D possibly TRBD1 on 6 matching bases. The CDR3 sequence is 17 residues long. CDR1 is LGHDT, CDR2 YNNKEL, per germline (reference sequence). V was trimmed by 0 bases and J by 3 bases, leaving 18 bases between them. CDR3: CASSQDSQGSYYYEQYF. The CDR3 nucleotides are TGTGCCAGCAGCCAAGACTCGCAGGGGTCCTACTACTACGAGCAGTACTTC.

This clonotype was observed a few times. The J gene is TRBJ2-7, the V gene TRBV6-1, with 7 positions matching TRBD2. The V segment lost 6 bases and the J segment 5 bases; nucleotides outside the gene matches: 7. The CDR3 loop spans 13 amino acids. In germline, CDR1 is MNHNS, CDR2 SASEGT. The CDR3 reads CASSSTSGNEQYF. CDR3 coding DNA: TGTGCCAGCAGCTCAACCAGCGGGAACGAGCAGTACTTC.

The CDR3 region has the DNA TGTGCCAGCCTGGGTTCCACCGGGTCTAGCACAGATACGCAGTATTTT. As protein: CASLGSTGSSTDTQYF. The chain joins TRBV3-1 to TRBJ2-3; no firm D call. Germline values: CDR1 LGHDT, CDR2 YNNKEL (reference sequence). V lost 8 bases to trimming and J lost 0 bases, with 18 bases between them. The CDR3 is made up of 16 amino acids.

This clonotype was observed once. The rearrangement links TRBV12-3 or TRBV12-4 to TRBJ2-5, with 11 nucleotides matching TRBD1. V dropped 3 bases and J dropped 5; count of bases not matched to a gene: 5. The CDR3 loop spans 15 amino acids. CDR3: CASSFRTGGAETQYF. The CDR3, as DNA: TGTGCCAGCAGTTTTCGGACAGGGGGCGCGGAGACCCAGTACTTC.

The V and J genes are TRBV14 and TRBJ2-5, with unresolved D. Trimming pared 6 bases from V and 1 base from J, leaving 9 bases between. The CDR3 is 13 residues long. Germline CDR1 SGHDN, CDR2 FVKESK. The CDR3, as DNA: TGTGCCAGCAGGGAAAATGCCCAAGAGACCCAGTACTTC. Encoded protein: CASRENAQETQYF.

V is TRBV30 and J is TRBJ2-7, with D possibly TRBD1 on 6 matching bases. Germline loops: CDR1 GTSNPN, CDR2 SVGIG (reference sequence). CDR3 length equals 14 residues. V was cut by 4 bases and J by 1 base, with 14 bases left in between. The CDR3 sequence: CAWIEGQGSYEQYF. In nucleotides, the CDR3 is TGTGCCTGGATTGAGGGGCAGGGGTCCTACGAGCAGTACTTC.

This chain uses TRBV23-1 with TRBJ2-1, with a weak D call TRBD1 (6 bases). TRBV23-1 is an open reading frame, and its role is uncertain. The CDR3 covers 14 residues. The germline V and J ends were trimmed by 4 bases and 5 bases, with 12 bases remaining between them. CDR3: CASSPQGLHNEQFF. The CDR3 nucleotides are TGCGCCAGCAGTCCCCAGGGGCTACACAATGAGCAGTTCTTC.

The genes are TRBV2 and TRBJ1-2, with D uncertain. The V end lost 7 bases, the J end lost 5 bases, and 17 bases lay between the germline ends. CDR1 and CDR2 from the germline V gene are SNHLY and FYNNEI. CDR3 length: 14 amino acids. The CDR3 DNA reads TGTGCCAGCATGACCTTACAGACCCGGTATGGCTACACCTTC. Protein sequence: CASMTLQTRYGYTF.

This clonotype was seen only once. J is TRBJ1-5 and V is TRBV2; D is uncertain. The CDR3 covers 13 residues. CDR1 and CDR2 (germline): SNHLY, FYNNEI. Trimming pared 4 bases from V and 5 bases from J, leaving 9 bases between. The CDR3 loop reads CASSGEDDQPQHF. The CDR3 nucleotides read TGTGCCAGCAGTGGGGAAGACGATCAGCCCCAGCATTTT.

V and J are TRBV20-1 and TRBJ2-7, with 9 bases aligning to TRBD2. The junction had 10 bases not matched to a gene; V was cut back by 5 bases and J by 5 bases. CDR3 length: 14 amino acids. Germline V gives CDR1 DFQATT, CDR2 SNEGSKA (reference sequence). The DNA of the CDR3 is TGCAGTGCTCCTCTGGCGGGAGGGCCCGACGAGCAGTACTTC. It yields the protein CSAPLAGGPDEQYF.

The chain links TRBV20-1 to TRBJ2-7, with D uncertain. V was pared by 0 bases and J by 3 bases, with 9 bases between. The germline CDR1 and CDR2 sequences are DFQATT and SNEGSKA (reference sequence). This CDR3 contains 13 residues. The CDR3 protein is CSAREDRDYEQYF. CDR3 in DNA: TGCAGTGCTAGAGAGGATCGAGACTACGAGCAGTACTTC.

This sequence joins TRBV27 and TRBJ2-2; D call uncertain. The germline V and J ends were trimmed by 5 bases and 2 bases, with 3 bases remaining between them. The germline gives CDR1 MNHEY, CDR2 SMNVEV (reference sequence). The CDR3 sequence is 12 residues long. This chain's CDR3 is CASSINTGELFF. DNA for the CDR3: TGTGCCAGCAGTATAAACACCGGGGAGCTGTTTTTT.

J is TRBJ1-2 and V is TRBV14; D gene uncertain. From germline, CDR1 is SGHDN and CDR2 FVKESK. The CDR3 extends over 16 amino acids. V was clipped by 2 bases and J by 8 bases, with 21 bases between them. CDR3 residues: CASSQPTKDPLGGYTF. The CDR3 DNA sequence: TGTGCCAGCAGCCAACCAACTAAAGACCCCCTGGGGGGCTACACCTTC.

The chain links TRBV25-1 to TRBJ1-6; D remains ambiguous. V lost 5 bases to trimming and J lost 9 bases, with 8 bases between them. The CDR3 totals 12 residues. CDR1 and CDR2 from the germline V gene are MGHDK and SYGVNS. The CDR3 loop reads CASSSPGSPLHF. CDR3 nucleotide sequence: TGTGCCAGCAGTTCCCCTGGTTCACCCCTCCACTTT.

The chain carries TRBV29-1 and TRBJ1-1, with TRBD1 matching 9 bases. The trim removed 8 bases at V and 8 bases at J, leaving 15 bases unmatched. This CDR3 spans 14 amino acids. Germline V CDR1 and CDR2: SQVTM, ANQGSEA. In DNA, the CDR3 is TGCAGCTTTACCGGACAGGGGTTGATTAGGGAAGCTTTCTTT. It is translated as CSFTGQGLIREAFF.

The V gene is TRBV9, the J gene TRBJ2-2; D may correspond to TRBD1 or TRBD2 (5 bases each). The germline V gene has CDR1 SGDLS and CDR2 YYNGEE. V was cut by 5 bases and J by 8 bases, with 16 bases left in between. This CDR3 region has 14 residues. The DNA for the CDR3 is TGTGCCAGCAGGCCAGGGTCGGGACCTGGGGAGCTGTTTTTT. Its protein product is CASRPGSGPGELFF.

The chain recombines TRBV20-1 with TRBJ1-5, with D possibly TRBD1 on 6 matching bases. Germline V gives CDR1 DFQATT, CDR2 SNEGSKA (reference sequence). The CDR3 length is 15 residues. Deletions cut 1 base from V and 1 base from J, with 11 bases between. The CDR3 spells CSARGGQLSNQPQHF. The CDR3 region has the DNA TGCAGTGCTAGAGGGGGACAATTAAGCAATCAGCCCCAGCATTTT.

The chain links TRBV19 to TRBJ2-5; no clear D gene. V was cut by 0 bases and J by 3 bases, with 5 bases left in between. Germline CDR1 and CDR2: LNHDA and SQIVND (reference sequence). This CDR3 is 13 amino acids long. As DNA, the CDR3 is TGTGCCAGTAGTATAGACGGAGAAGAGACCCAGTACTTC. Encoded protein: CASSIDGEETQYF.

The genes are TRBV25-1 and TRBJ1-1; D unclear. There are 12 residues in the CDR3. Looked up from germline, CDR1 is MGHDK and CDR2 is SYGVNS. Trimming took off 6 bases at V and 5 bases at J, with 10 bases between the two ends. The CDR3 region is CASSQLGTEAFF. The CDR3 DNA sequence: TGTGCCAGCAGCCAATTGGGTACTGAAGCTTTCTTT.

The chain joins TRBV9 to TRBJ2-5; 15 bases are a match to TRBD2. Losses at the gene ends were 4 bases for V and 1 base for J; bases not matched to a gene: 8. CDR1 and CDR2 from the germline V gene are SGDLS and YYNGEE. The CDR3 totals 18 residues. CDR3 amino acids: CASSPRGLAGGVQETQYF. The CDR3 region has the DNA TGTGCCAGCAGCCCCCGGGGACTAGCGGGAGGAGTCCAAGAGACCCAGTACTTC.

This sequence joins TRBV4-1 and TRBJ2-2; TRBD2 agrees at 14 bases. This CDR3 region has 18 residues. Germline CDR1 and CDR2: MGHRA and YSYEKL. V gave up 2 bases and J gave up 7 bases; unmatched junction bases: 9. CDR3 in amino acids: CASSQPGLAGEMVGELFF. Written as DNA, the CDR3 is TGCGCCAGCAGCCAACCGGGACTAGCGGGAGAAATGGTCGGGGAGCTGTTTTTT.